Presented here are 21 T cell receptor beta chains from one specimen sequenced in a study of T cell repertoires in cytomegalovirus infection. What these receptors recognize is not known. MiXCR, applied by TCRdb to the reads, yields one record per CDR3 protein. The repertoire consists of 110,000 or so distinct CDR3 sequences, with around 31% occurring once and the leading ten covering less than 45%. Sequenced material: CD8+ T cells from cultured PBMCs, taken from culture after CMV antigen stimulation. Source of these receptors: a human donor in good health (CMV status not recorded). Some clones in this sample may be carry-over from other donors' samples.

This clonotype was seen more than once but under ten times. This chain links TRBV6-2 or TRBV6-3 with TRBJ1-5; no firm D call. This CDR3 comprises 14 residues. The V end was cut by 6 bases, the J end by 0 bases, with 9 bases between. Germline lookup yields CDR1 MNHEY and CDR2 SVGEGT. The DNA for the CDR3 is TGTGCCAGCAGCCAACAAAATAGCAATCAGCCCCAGCATTTT. Amino acids: CASSQQNSNQPQHF.

This clonotype was seen more than once but under ten times. Germline and junction disagree at one end, which may indicate a read error. The chain combines TRBV7-9 with TRBJ2-1; a weak D match, TRBD2 (6 bases). There are 16 residues in the CDR3. CDR1 is SEHNR, CDR2 FQNEAQ, per germline (reference sequence). CDR3: CASSLAHRGIGNEQFF. The CDR3 DNA is TGTGCCAGCAGCCTAGCCCATCGGGGGATTGGAAATGAGCAGTTCTTC.

This clonotype occurred many times. The chain links TRBV6-1 to TRBJ1-5; 10 nucleotides line up with TRBD1. The CDR3 loop spans 15 amino acids. Germline V CDR1 and CDR2: MNHNS, SASEGT. Trimming took 1 base from V and 7 from J; bases not matched to a gene: 4. This CDR3 reads CASSEETGGYQPQHF. The CDR3 coding sequence is TGTGCCAGCAGTGAAGAGACAGGGGGCTACCAGCCCCAGCATTTT.

This clonotype occurred a few times. The rearrangement links TRBV6-6 to TRBJ2-7; 10 bases are shared with TRBD2. Germline loops: CDR1 MNHNY, CDR2 SVGAGI (reference sequence). The CDR3 consists of 16 residues. V lost 6 bases to trimming and J lost 3 bases; unmatched junction nucleotides: 11. This chain's CDR3 is CASSLAPLAGNYEQYF. The CDR3 bases are TGTGCCAGCAGCTTAGCTCCACTAGCGGGGAACTACGAGCAGTACTTC.

V is TRBV12-3 or TRBV12-4 and J is TRBJ2-5; TRBD1 might be the D (6 bases). There are 14 residues in the CDR3. The ends were cut back, 4 bases at V and 2 bases at J, with 11 bases in the middle. Written as DNA, the CDR3 is TGTGCCAGCAGTTCGACCGGGACACAAGAGACCCAGTACTTC. Its translation is CASSSTGTQETQYF.

This clonotype has a handful of counts. The CDR3 is CASRHSGGAPRPATDTQYF. Written as DNA, the CDR3 is TGTGCCAGCAGACATAGCGGGGGGGCCCCTCGCCCCGCCACAGATACGCAGTATTTT. The chain carries TRBV12-3 or TRBV12-4 and TRBJ2-3; 11 bases are a match to TRBD2. This CDR3 comprises 19 residues. V lost 6 bases and J lost 2; bases outside the gene matches: 16.

This clonotype was seen a few times. The rearrangement joins TRBV12-3 or TRBV12-4 to TRBJ1-1; D not resolved. Trimming stripped 8 bases from V and 2 bases from J, with 15 bases between. CDR3 length equals 14 residues. The CDR3 bases are TGTGCCAGCCTCAGTACATATACAAACACTGAAGCTTTCTTT. Protein product: CASLSTYTNTEAFF.

V gene TRBV4-3 combines with J gene TRBJ2-3; 9 bases match TRBD2. The ends lost 0 bases at V and 2 bases at J; junction bases unmatched: 6. Germline CDR1 is LGHNA and CDR2 is YSLEER. The CDR3 is 17 residues long. In DNA, the CDR3 is TGCGCCAGCAGCCAAGACCCCCTAGCGGGATACACAGATACGCAGTATTTT. This translates into CASSQDPLAGYTDTQYF.

The gene calls are TRBV20-1 and TRBJ2-5; TRBD1 aligns across 9 bases. The CDR3 consists of 16 residues. Germline loops: CDR1 DFQATT, CDR2 SNEGSKA (reference sequence). The ends lost 5 bases at V and 2 bases at J; junction bases unmatched: 12. CDR3 sequence (DNA): TGCAGTGCTGGGGTCCCGGGACAGGGAGAGCAAGAGACCCAGTACTTC. The encoded protein is CSAGVPGQGEQETQYF.

This chain uses TRBV20-1 with TRBJ1-1; D is possibly TRBD1 (5 bases). The CDR3 consists of 15 residues. CDR1 and CDR2 (germline): DFQATT, SNEGSKA (reference sequence). Trimming removed 0 bases from V and 2 bases from J, with 13 bases in between. The CDR3 nucleotides are TGCAGTGCTAGAGATAGGGCAGGGCGTAACACTGAAGCTTTCTTT. Residues: CSARDRAGRNTEAFF.

The chain recombines TRBV6-8 with TRBJ2-7; D ambiguous. Germline loops: CDR1 MNHGY, CDR2 SAAAGT. This CDR3 contains 17 residues. Trimming took off 0 bases at V and 6 bases at J, with 21 bases between the two ends. CDR3 bases: TGTGCCAGCAGTTACTCGATTATTCCAGCCGACTTTGGCGAGCAGTACTTC. As protein: CASSYSIIPADFGEQYF.

CDR3 region: CASLARGQRYAGELFF. The DNA for the CDR3 is TGTGCCAGCCTCGCAAGGGGACAGCGTTACGCCGGGGAGCTGTTTTTT. The rearrangement uses TRBV2 and TRBJ2-2; 7 positions agree with TRBD1. The CDR3 has 16 amino acids. The germline V gene has CDR1 SNHLY and CDR2 FYNNEI. The V gene end was trimmed by 8 bases and the J gene end by 6 bases; junction bases not matched to a gene: 15.

The sample holds a few counts of this clonotype. Mismatch with germline at one junction end may stem from a read error. V and J are TRBV14 and TRBJ1-2, with 8 bases that match TRBD1. Germline V gives CDR1 SGHDN, CDR2 FVKESK. This CDR3 spans 12 amino acids. CDR3 sequence: CASSQGGQGKGF. Here the CDR3 DNA reads TGTGCCAGCAGCCAAGGCGGACAGGGAAAGGGCTTC.

This clonotype has a single count. The V gene is TRBV15, the J gene TRBJ2-1; 11 bases fit TRBD1. Trimming removed 8 bases from V and 7 bases from J; junction bases left unmatched: 10. The CDR3 sequence is 15 residues long. The germline V gene has CDR1 LNHNV and CDR2 YYDKDF (reference sequence). The CDR3 sequence: CATLPDRGLGNEQFF. The DNA for the CDR3 is TGTGCCACCCTCCCGGACAGGGGGCTTGGGAATGAGCAGTTCTTC.

The CDR3 nucleotides are TGTGCCAGCAGTTTTAATGGGGAGGTAGATACGCAGTATTTT. Translation gives CASSFNGEVDTQYF. The V call is TRBV12-3 or TRBV12-4, the J call TRBJ2-3; the D gene is possibly TRBD2 (6 bases). The length of the CDR3 is 14 residues. V was pared by 3 bases and J by 5 bases, with 12 bases between.

This chain joins TRBV7-6 and TRBJ2-2, with a weak D call TRBD1 (6 bases). The V and J ends lost 4 bases and 6 bases respectively, with 12 bases between them. Germline lookup yields CDR1 SGHVS and CDR2 FNYEAQ. CDR3 length: 14 amino acids. The CDR3 DNA sequence: TGTGCCAGCAGCTCGACAGGTGACGCCGGGGAGCTGTTTTTT. Translation: CASSSTGDAGELFF. Using reference TRBV7-6 and TRBJ2-2 for the parts outside the CDR3, the full variable domain is GAGVSQSPRYKVTKRGQDVALRCDPISGHVSLYWYRQALGQGPEFLTYFNYEAQQDKSGLPNDRFSAERPEGSISTLTIQRTEQRDSAMYRCASSSTGDAGELFFGEGSRLTVL.

Many counts were recorded for this clonotype. The chain couples TRBV5-1 to TRBJ2-7; D gene uncertain. The V gene's germline CDR1 is SGHRS and CDR2 YFSETQ. Trimming took 1 base from V and 6 from J, leaving 11 bases between them. There are 13 residues in the CDR3. For the CDR3, the DNA is TGCGCCAGCAGCTTGAACGGCTCCCCCGAGCAGTACTTC. Protein sequence: CASSLNGSPEQYF.

In its sample, this clonotype was seen a few times. This chain links TRBV7-8 with TRBJ2-1; 9 positions agree with TRBD1. V dropped 5 bases and J dropped 8; count of bases not matched to a gene: 10. Germline CDR1 and CDR2: SGHVS and FQNEAQ. The CDR3 has 15 residues. CDR3 coding DNA: TGTGCCAGCAGCGTAGTGTGGACAGGGGTCCATGAGCAGTTCTTC. It encodes CASSVVWTGVHEQFF.

This clonotype showed up many times. The chain couples TRBV7-2 to TRBJ2-7, with 11 nucleotides matching TRBD2. The CDR3 length is 15 residues. Germline V gene data show CDR1 as SGHTA and CDR2 as FQGNSA. Unmatched junction bases numbered 6, after V lost 4 bases and J lost 4 bases. CDR3 amino acids: CASSYIAGGRYEQYF. CDR3 nucleotide sequence: TGTGCCAGCAGCTACATAGCGGGGGGGAGGTACGAGCAGTACTTC.

This clonotype was observed a few times. The chain carries TRBV7-9 and TRBJ1-3; D unclear. Trimming left V 4 bases short and J 0 bases short, with 16 bases between. The V gene's germline CDR1 is SEHNR and CDR2 FQNEAQ (reference sequence). The CDR3 contains 17 residues. CDR3 DNA sequence: TGTGCCAGCAGCTACTTAAGGTCGCAAAACTCTGGAAACACCATATATTTT. Translated, it gives CASSYLRSQNSGNTIYF.

In this sample, this clonotype turned up a few times. The V call is TRBV5-4, the J call TRBJ2-5; 8 nucleotides align to TRBD1. The CDR3 sequence is 15 residues long. Trimming at V came to 5 bases and at J to 1 base, leaving 7 bases not matched to a gene. Germline CDR1 reads SGHNT; CDR2 reads YYREEE (reference sequence). The CDR3 coding sequence is TGTGCCAGCAGAACTACAGGGGGTCGCCAAGAGACCCAGTACTTC. It codes for CASRTTGGRQETQYF.